The 7 T cell receptor beta chains presented below share a single source sample, sequenced in a study of beta chain features in type 1 diabetes (dated by TCRdb to between 2018 and 2020). The receptor library was made with the immunoSEQ multiplex PCR assay. The High Capacity cDNA Reverse Transcription Kit was used to reverse transcribe all of the isolated RNA, meaning that expressed TCRB transcripts were what got sequenced. Not all clones reach the TCRdb copy of this immuneACCESS table, which keeps in-frame sequences only. Checked studies attribute under half of the gap to unresolved V genes and leave the rest unexplained. The sample yields some 270,000 clones; 12% to 15% were counted once. 0.025% to 0.03% of the sample is in the top ten clones. Material for sequencing was naive CD4+ T cells from blood. Interpreted using the paper, the cell subset or site label stands for: true naive CD4+ T cells. These receptors all stem from a woman between 35 and 50 years old in good health.

This clone occurred a few times. The V call is TRBV9, the J call TRBJ1-6; perhaps TRBD1 as D (6 bases). There are 15 residues in the CDR3. Germline lookup yields CDR1 SGDLS and CDR2 YYNGEE. V was clipped by 2 bases and J by 7 bases, with 13 bases between them. The CDR3 loop is CASSVSGVYNSPLHF. The CDR3 DNA reads TGTGCCAGCAGCGTCTCAGGGGTCTACAATTCACCCCTCCACTTT.

This clone was found a few times. This sequence joins TRBV5-1 and TRBJ2-5, with 7 positions matching TRBD1. Germline V gene data show CDR1 as SGHRS and CDR2 as YFSETQ. CDR3 size: 14 residues. Unmatched junction bases numbered 7, after V lost 3 bases and J lost 5 bases. DNA of the CDR3: TGCGCCAGCAGCTCCACAGGGGCCGATGAGACCCAGTACTTC. Its translation is CASSSTGADETQYF.

This clone has only a few counts. The gene calls are TRBV6-6 and TRBJ1-6; 11 bases map to TRBD1. V shed 5 bases, J shed 10 bases, and the junction held 4 bases outside the gene matches. Germline CDR1 MNHNY, CDR2 SVGAGI (reference sequence). The CDR3 extends over 14 amino acids. The CDR3 is CASSRGTGGSPLHF. DNA of the CDR3: TGTGCCAGCAGTAGGGGGACAGGGGGGTCACCCCTCCACTTT.

A few counts support this clone. The chain is built from TRBV7-2 and TRBJ1-6; 8 bases line up with TRBD1. Trimming at V came to 2 bases and at J to 13 bases, leaving 13 bases not matched to a gene. Germline CDR1 SGHTA, CDR2 FQGNSA. The CDR3 is 16 residues long. DNA of the CDR3: TGTGCCAGCAGCTTAAGGCCCGGGACAGGAAGTTCGCCCCTCCACTTT. It is translated as CASSLRPGTGSSPLHF.

This clone was detected only a few times. The chain combines TRBV2 with TRBJ2-3; 9 bases are a match to TRBD2. J lost 3 bases, V lost 8 bases, and 9 bases had no gene match. Germline lookup yields CDR1 SNHLY and CDR2 FYNNEI. The CDR3 length is 15 residues. The CDR3 spells CASASLAGLTDTQYF. The CDR3 DNA sequence: TGTGCCAGCGCGAGCCTAGCGGGGTTAACAGATACGCAGTATTTT.

This chain uses TRBV7-6 with TRBJ2-3, with 11 positions matching TRBD2. The CDR3 contains 17 residues. CDR1 SGHVS and CDR2 FNYEAQ come from the germline V gene. The V gene end was trimmed by 7 bases and the J gene end by 0 bases; junction bases not matched to a gene: 9. CDR3 in amino acids: CASTPFSGGVSTDTQYF. The CDR3 DNA reads as TGTGCCAGCACCCCCTTTAGCGGGGGGGTTAGCACAGATACGCAGTATTTT.

The table lists this clone with a few counts. The V and J genes are TRBV10-3 and TRBJ1-5; tentative D call: TRBD1 (5 bases). V was clipped by 7 bases and J by 0 bases, with 13 bases between them. Per germline, CDR1 ENHRY and CDR2 SYGVKD. This CDR3 has 15 residues. The CDR3 DNA is TGTGCCATCATCTCCGACAGCTATAGCAATCAGCCCCAGCATTTT. Amino acid sequence: CAIISDSYSNQPQHF.